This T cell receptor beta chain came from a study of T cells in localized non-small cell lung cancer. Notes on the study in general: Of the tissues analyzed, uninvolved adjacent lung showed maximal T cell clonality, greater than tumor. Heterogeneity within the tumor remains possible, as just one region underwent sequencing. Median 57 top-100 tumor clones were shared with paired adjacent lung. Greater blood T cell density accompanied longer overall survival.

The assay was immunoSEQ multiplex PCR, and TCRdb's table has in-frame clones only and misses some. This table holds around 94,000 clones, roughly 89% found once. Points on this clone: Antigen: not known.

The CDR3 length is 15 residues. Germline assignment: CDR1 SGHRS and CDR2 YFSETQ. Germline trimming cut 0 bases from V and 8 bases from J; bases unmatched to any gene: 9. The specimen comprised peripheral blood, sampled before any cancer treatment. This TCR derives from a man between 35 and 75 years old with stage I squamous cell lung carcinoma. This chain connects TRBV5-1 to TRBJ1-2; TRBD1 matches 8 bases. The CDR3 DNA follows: TGCGCCAGCAGCTTGGGTGACAGGGGATATTCGGGCTACACCTTC. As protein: CASSLGDRGYSGYTF.